This T cell receptor beta chain is from a study of T cell responses to AZD1222 COVID-19 vaccine. Trimming stripped 4 bases from V and 5 bases from J, with 8 bases between. Germline V gives CDR1 SEHNR, CDR2 FQNEAQ (reference sequence). The CDR3 length is 12 residues. This table comes from immunoSEQ multiplex PCR, and its TCRdb copy is limited to in-frame clones, with some not included. The data hold around 80,000 clones, with about 83% observed a single time. This clone has just one count. The starting material was peripheral blood, obtained on day 0 of AZD1222 vaccination. The chain combines TRBV7-9 with TRBJ2-5; D uncertain. The source is an adult in good health. In DNA, the CDR3 is TGTGCCAGCAGCTCAGACACCGAGACCCAGTACTTC. Protein product: CASSSDTETQYF. Variable domain in full (rest from reference TRBV7-9 and TRBJ2-5): DTGVSQNPRHKITKRGQNVTFRCDPISEHNRLYWYRQTLGQGPEFLTYFQNEAQLEKSRLLSDRFSAERPKGSFSTLEIQRTEQGDSAMYLCASSSDTETQYFGPGTRLLVL.